This TCR beta chain was recovered during a study of blood T cell repertoires in COVID-19. Per germline, CDR1 LNHDA and CDR2 SQIVND (reference sequence). V was pared by 4 bases and J by 5 bases, with 5 bases of the junction left unmatched. The CDR3 totals 14 residues. Repertoires were generated with immunoSEQ multiplex PCR, while TCRdb's copy carries only in-frame clones and drops some. Of about 160,000 clones in the sample, over 85% were seen once. The source is a man in his sixties with active or convalescent COVID-19. The sample comprised peripheral blood. The V and J genes are TRBV19 and TRBJ1-5; 7 bases align to TRBD1. DNA of the CDR3: TGTGCCAGTAGTAGAGACAGGGCCCATCAGCCCCAGCATTTT. This translates into CASSRDRAHQPQHF.